The next 22 T cell receptor beta chains were all read from a single sample in a study of blood T cell repertoires in COVID-19. The assay was immunoSEQ multiplex PCR, and TCRdb's table has in-frame clones only and misses some. The table has 50,000 to 75,000 clones, roughly 90% seen once. The sequenced material came from peripheral blood. The receptors were gathered from a woman aged 50 to 60 with active or convalescent COVID-19.

This sequence joins TRBV6-5 and TRBJ1-4; D gene ambiguous. V lost 2 bases and J 5 bases, leaving 6 bases between the germline ends. CDR3 size: 13 residues. In germline, CDR1 is MNHEY, CDR2 SVGAGI. The CDR3 nucleotides are TGTGCCAGCAGTTACATCAGAAATGAAAAACTGTTTTTT. Residues: CASSYIRNEKLFF.

CDR3 amino acids: CASSSGTGDYGYTF. CDR3 coding DNA: TGTGCCAGCAGCTCCGGGACAGGGGACTATGGCTACACCTTC. This chain joins TRBV11-2 and TRBJ1-2; TRBD1 agrees at 10 bases. Germline CDR1 reads SGHAT; CDR2 reads FQNNGV. Losses at the gene ends were 4 bases for V and 3 bases for J; bases not matched to a gene: 2. This CDR3 is built from 14 residues.

V usage is TRBV27 and J usage is TRBJ1-2; D unresolved. The CDR3 is made up of 14 amino acids. V dropped 3 bases and J dropped 6 bases, with 14 bases sitting between them. Looked up from germline, CDR1 is MNHEY and CDR2 is SMNVEV (reference sequence). The CDR3 protein is CASSFSKQVDGYTF. CDR3 nucleotides: TGTGCCAGCAGTTTCAGCAAGCAGGTGGATGGCTACACCTTC.

The chain has TRBV28 and TRBJ2-7; 9 bases map to TRBD1. The CDR3 has 16 amino acids. The junction had 12 bases not matched to a gene; V was cut back by 6 bases and J by 3 bases. Per the germline V gene, CDR1 is MDHEN and CDR2 is SYDVKM. This CDR3 is CASSTSTGGANYEQYF. DNA of the CDR3: TGTGCCAGCAGCACGTCAACAGGGGGCGCGAACTACGAGCAGTACTTC.

The chain joins TRBV9 to TRBJ2-1; TRBD1 matches at 9 bases. V lost 3 bases, J lost 4 bases, and 5 bases stayed unmatched. This CDR3 spans 15 amino acids. Germline loops: CDR1 SGDLS, CDR2 YYNGEE. The CDR3 bases are TGTGCCAGCAGCGCGGGACAGGGAGCTTACAATGAGCAGTTCTTC. Protein sequence: CASSAGQGAYNEQFF.

This clone was counted a single time. For the CDR3, the DNA is TGTGCCAGCAGTTTGCAGGGAACCTACGAGCAGTACTTC. Protein product: CASSLQGTYEQYF. The chain employs TRBV12-3 or TRBV12-4 and TRBJ2-7; maybe TRBD1 (5 bases). CDR3 length: 13 amino acids. V lost 3 bases and J lost 2, with 8 bases in between.

This clone was seen more than once but under ten times. The rearrangement joins TRBV10-2 to TRBJ2-1, with 7 bases matching TRBD2. J was trimmed by 4 bases and V by 4 bases; bases with no gene match: 4. Per the germline V gene, CDR1 is WSHSY and CDR2 is SAAADI. The CDR3 runs to 14 residues. This CDR3 reads CASSGSSGYNEQFF. CDR3 coding DNA: TGCGCCAGCAGTGGGTCTAGCGGATACAATGAGCAGTTCTTC.

This clone was counted a single time. The chain employs TRBV30 and TRBJ2-7, with 8 bases matching TRBD1. Trimming removed 5 bases from V and 9 bases from J; junction bases left unmatched: 12. This CDR3 is 13 amino acids long. The germline gives CDR1 GTSNPN, CDR2 SVGIG (reference sequence). The CDR3 loop is CAWLGDSDRGQYF. The CDR3 coding sequence is TGTGCCTGGCTGGGGGACTCTGACAGGGGGCAGTACTTC. Full variable domain (outside the CDR3, taken from reference TRBV30 and TRBJ2-7): SQTIHQWPATLVQPVGSPLSLECTVEGTSNPNLYWYRQAAGRGLQLLFYSVGIGQISSEVPQNLSASRPQDRQFILSSKKLLLSDSGFYLCAWLGDSDRGQYFGPGTRLTVT.

The rearrangement links TRBV7-3 to TRBJ2-3; unclear D gene. V lost 5 bases and J lost 3, with 9 bases in between. CDR1 is SGHTA and CDR2 is FQGTGA in the germline V gene. The CDR3 spans 13 residues. The CDR3 sequence is CASSPISTDTQYF. The CDR3 DNA sequence: TGTGCCAGCAGCCCTATCTCTACAGATACGCAGTATTTT.

Ten or more counts support this clone. V and J are TRBV21-1 and TRBJ1-6. TRBV21-1 is a pseudogene. The CDR3 covers 14 residues. CDR3 residues: CASSKFEAGSPLHF. DNA of the CDR3: TGTGCCAGCAGCAAGTTCGAGGCGGGATCACCCCTCCACTTT.

V gene TRBV5-6 combines with J gene TRBJ1-2; TRBD1 matches 7 bases. The CDR3 covers 12 residues. Losses at the gene ends were 4 bases for V and 5 bases for J; bases not matched to a gene: 2. CDR1 and CDR2 (germline): SGHDT, YYEEEE. The CDR3 here is CASSPGQYGYTF. CDR3 coding DNA: TGTGCCAGCAGCCCGGGACAGTATGGCTACACCTTC.

The chain's CDR3 is CASSSPQGRWYGYTF. CDR3 coding DNA: TGTGCCAGCAGTTCCCCACAGGGAAGATGGTATGGCTACACCTTC. The V gene is TRBV28, the J gene TRBJ1-2; possible D gene TRBD1, 6 bases. Trimming shortened V by 4 bases and J by 5 bases, and 17 bases separated the two germline ends. The CDR3 has 15 residues. Germline V gene data show CDR1 as MDHEN and CDR2 as SYDVKM.

This chain uses TRBV5-1 with TRBJ2-7; 9 bases fit TRBD1. This CDR3 has 15 residues. Germline values: CDR1 SGHRS, CDR2 YFSETQ. V lost 4 bases and J lost 4; bases outside the gene matches: 9. CDR3 nucleotides: TGCGCCAGCAGCAAGAACACAGGGGGCGGATACGAGCAGTACTTC. Protein product: CASSKNTGGGYEQYF. Full variable domain (rest looked up from reference TRBV5-1 and TRBJ2-7): KAGVTQTPRYLIKTRGQQVTLSCSPISGHRSVSWYQQTPGQGLQFLFEYFSETQRNKGNFPGRFSGRQFSNSRSEMNVSTLELGDSALYLCASSKNTGGGYEQYFGPGTRLTVT.

The genes are TRBV2 and TRBJ2-1, with 13 bases matching TRBD2. Germline loops: CDR1 SNHLY, CDR2 FYNNEI. This CDR3 comprises 17 residues. The ends lost 4 bases at V and 8 bases at J; junction bases unmatched: 11. CDR3 region: CASSALGLAGEIYEQFF. The CDR3 coding sequence is TGTGCCAGCAGTGCCCTCGGACTAGCGGGAGAAATCTATGAGCAGTTCTTC.

The J gene is TRBJ2-4, the V gene TRBV24-1; TRBD2 matches at 8 bases. This CDR3 contains 17 residues. J was trimmed by 8 bases and V by 3 bases; bases with no gene match: 14. Germline V gene sequence: CDR1 KGHDR, CDR2 SFDVKD. CDR3 region: CATSDLRGGPPAHIQYF. The CDR3 region has the DNA TGTGCCACCAGTGATCTACGGGGGGGCCCTCCCGCACACATTCAGTACTTC.

This clone is a singleton in its sample. The rearrangement links TRBV5-4 to TRBJ1-2, with D hard to call. This CDR3 region has 11 residues. Germline V gene sequence: CDR1 SGHNT, CDR2 YYREEE (reference sequence). The V end lost 0 bases, the J end lost 10 bases, and 7 bases lay between the germline ends. CDR3 region: CASSLALVYTF. In DNA, the CDR3 is TGTGCCAGCAGCTTGGCCCTCGTCTACACCTTC.

This sequence joins TRBV21-1 and TRBJ1-1. TRBV21-1 is labeled a pseudogene. This CDR3 comprises 14 residues. CDR3 sequence (DNA): TGTGCCAGCAGCAAAGACGGGAGTTGCACTGAAGCTTTCTTT. Translating it yields CASSKDGSCTEAFF.

A few counts support this clone. The chain has TRBV9 and TRBJ2-1; TRBD1 is a possible D gene (6 bases). V was trimmed by 3 bases and J by 1 base, leaving 11 bases between them. This CDR3 is built from 15 residues. The V gene's germline CDR1 is SGDLS and CDR2 YYNGEE. CDR3 amino acids: CASSEGGASYNEQFF. DNA of the CDR3: TGTGCCAGCAGCGAAGGGGGAGCATCCTACAATGAGCAGTTCTTC.

This clone was counted once. The gene calls are TRBV4-1 and TRBJ2-4; D might be TRBD2 (6 bases). Trimming took 0 bases from V and 3 from J, leaving 9 bases between them. The CDR3 loop spans 15 amino acids. The germline gives CDR1 MGHRA, CDR2 YSYEKL. The CDR3 loop is CASSQDGGGKNIQYF. The CDR3, as DNA: TGCGCCAGCAGCCAAGACGGGGGTGGCAAAAACATTCAGTACTTC.

The chain recombines TRBV4-1 with TRBJ2-1; tentatively, D is TRBD2 (5 bases). The germline V gene encodes CDR1 MGHRA and CDR2 YSYEKL. Trimming removed 3 bases from V and 1 base from J, with 13 bases in between. This CDR3 comprises 16 residues. CDR3 residues: CASSHPGSRSYNEQFF. CDR3 coding DNA: TGCGCCAGCAGCCACCCGGGGAGCCGGTCCTACAATGAGCAGTTCTTC.

Remarks on this clone: Compared with germline, one end of the junction differs, possibly owing to a read error. The V gene is TRBV7-7, the J gene TRBJ1-1, with D maybe TRBD1 (5 bases). The germline CDR1 and CDR2 sequences are SSHAT and FNYEAQ (reference sequence). The CDR3 has 18 residues. The CDR3 bases are TGTGCTAGCAGCTTAGCGGGCAGGGCACACTTAAAGAACACTGAAGCTTTCTTT. Residues: CASSLAGRAHLKNTEAFF. Filled out from reference TRBV7-7 and TRBJ1-1, the complete variable domain reads GAGVSQSPRYKVTKRGQDVTLRCDPISSHATLYWYQQALGQGPEFLTYFNYEAQPDKSGLPSDRFSAERPEGSISTLTIQRTEQRDSAMYRCASSLAGRAHLKNTEAFFGQGTRLTVV.

V and J are TRBV6-2 or TRBV6-3 and TRBJ2-4, with TRBD2 matching over 9 bases. The CDR3 runs to 17 residues. Germline lookup yields CDR1 MNHEY and CDR2 SVGEGT. V lost 2 bases, J lost 0 bases, and 5 bases stayed unmatched. CDR3 nucleotide sequence: TGTGCCAGCAGTTACCACGGGACTAGCCTAGCCAAAAACATTCAGTACTTC. Its translation is CASSYHGTSLAKNIQYF.